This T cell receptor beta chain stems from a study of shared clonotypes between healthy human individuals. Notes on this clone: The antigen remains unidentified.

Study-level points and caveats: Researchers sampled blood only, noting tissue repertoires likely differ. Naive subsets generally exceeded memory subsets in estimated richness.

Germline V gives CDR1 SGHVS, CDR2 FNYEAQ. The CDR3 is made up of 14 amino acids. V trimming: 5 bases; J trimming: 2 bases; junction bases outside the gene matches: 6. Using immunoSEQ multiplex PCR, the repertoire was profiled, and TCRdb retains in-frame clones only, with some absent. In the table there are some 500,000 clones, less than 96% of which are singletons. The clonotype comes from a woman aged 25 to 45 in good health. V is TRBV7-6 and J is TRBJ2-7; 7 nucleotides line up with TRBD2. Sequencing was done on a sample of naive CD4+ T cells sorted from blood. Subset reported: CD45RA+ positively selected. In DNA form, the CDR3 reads TGTGCCAGCAGCCAAACAGCGGGAACCTACGAGCAGTACTTC. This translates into CASSQTAGTYEQYF.